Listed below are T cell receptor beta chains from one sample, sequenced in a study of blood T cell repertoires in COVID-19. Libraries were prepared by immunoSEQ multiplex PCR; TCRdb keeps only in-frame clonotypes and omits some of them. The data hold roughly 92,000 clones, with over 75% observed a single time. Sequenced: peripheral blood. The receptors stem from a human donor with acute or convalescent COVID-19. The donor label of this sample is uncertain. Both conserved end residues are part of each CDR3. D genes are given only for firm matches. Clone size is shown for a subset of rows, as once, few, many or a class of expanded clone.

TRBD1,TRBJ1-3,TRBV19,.,TGTGCCAGTAGCATACAGGGGGCTGGAAACACCATATATTTT,CASSIQGAGNTIYF
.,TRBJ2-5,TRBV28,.,TGTGCCAGCAATCAAAGAGGGTTGACCCAGTACTTC,CASNQRGLTQYF
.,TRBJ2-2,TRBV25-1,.,TGTGCCAGCCAGGGGAACACCGGGGAGCTGTTTTTT,CASQGNTGELFF
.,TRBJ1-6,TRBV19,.,TGTGCCAGTAGTGATCCAGGGGATTCACCCCTCCACTTT,CASSDPGDSPLHF
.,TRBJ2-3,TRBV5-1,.,TGCGCCAGCAGCAACCAGGGGACCCGCACAGATACGCAGTATTTT,CASSNQGTRTDTQYF
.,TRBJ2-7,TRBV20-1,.,TGCAGTGTCCCCTCGTCCTACGAGCAGTACTTC,CSVPSSYEQYF
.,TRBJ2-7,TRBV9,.,TGTGCCAGCAGTGCCGGGAGCAGGGCCGACGAGCAGTACTTC,CASSAGSRADEQYF
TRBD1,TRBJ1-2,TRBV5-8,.,TGTGCCAGCACCGTCCTGACAGGGACTAACTATGGCTACACCTTC,CASTVLTGTNYGYTF
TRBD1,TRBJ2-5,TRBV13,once,TGTGCCAGCAGCTTAGGGTCGGGACAGGGCCAAGAGACCCAGTACTTC,CASSLGSGQGQETQYF
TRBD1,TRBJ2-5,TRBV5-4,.,TGTGCCAGCAGCTTGGACAGGGGTCAAGAGACCCAGTACTTC,CASSLDRGQETQYF
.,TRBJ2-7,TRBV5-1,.,TGCGCCAGCAAAGCGGACGCCCCCTCCTACGAGCAGTACTTC,CASKADAPSYEQYF
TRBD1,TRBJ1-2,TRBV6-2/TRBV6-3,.,TGTGCCAGCAGTACCTACAGGGGGCCAAAACATGGCTACACCTTC,CASSTYRGPKHGYTF
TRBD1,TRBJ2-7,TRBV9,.,TGTGCCAGCAGCCCTTCTCCGGGACAGGGGACGGGCGAGCAGTACTTC,CASSPSPGQGTGEQYF
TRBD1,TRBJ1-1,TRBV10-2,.,TGCGCCAGCAGGGGGACAGCGAACACTGAAGCTTTCTTT,CASRGTANTEAFF
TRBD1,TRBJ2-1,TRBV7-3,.,TGTGCCAGCAGCCCGTCCGGACAGGTTTACAATGAGCAGTTCTTC,CASSPSGQVYNEQFF
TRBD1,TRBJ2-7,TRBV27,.,TGTGCCAGCAGGTGGACAGGGGGCTCCTACGAGCAGTACTTC,CASRWTGGSYEQYF
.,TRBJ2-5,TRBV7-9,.,TGTGCCAGCAGCCGAAACTCCGGGATCCAAGAGACCCAGTACTTC,CASSRNSGIQETQYF
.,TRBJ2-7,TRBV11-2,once,TGTGCCAGCAGCTTAGTGGGGCAGAGCTTCCACTTC,CASSLVGQSFHF
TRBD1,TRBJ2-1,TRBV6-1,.,TGTGCCAGCAGTGAAGACAGGGGGAATGAGCAGTTCTTC,CASSEDRGNEQFF
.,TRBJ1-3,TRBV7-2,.,TGTGCCAGCAAGCCGGCGGAGGGCGGTTCTCTTGGAAACACCATATATTTT,CASKPAEGGSLGNTIYF
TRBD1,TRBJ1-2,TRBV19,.,TGTGCCAGTAGTAGACCGGGACAGGACTATGGCTACACCTTC,CASSRPGQDYGYTF
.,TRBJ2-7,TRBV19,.,TGTGCCAGTAGTATAGATGCTGCGGGGGAGCAGTACTTC,CASSIDAAGEQYF
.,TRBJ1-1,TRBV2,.,TGTGCCAGCACCCCGAGAGGGGGAATCTTGGACACTGAAGCTTTCTTT,CASTPRGGILDTEAFF
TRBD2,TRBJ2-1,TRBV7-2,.,TGTGCCAGCAGCTTAGAAGGGGGTCTAGCGGGGTTTGAGCAGTTCTTC,CASSLEGGLAGFEQFF
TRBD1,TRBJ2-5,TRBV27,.,TGTGCCAGCAAACTACAGGGGCCCCAAGAGACCCAGTACTTC,CASKLQGPQETQYF
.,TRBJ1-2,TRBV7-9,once,TGTGCCAGCAGCCTCCCAGGGGTATATGGCTACACCTTC,CASSLPGVYGYTF
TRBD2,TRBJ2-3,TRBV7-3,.,TGTGCCAGCAGCTTACGGCCCGGGACTAGCTCTTCAGATACGCAGTATTTT,CASSLRPGTSSSDTQYF
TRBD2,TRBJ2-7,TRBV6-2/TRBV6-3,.,TGTGCCAGCAGCCTTAGCGGGGTCGACGAGCAGTACTTC,CASSLSGVDEQYF
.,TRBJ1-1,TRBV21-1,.,TGTGCCAGCAGCGGTGGACGGGGACAAAAAGGGGGGAACACTGAAGCTTTCTTT,CASSGGRGQKGGNTEAFF
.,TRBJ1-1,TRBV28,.,TGTGCCAGCAGTTCAGTGGGAGTGACGAACACTGAAGCTTTCTTT,CASSSVGVTNTEAFF
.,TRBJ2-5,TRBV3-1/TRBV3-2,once,TGTGCCAGCGGGGGGTACCAAGAGACCCAGTACTTC,CASGGYQETQYF
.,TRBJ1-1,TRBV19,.,TGTGCCAGCCGTCCCATTCCCGGGGACACTGAAGCTTTCTTT,CASRPIPGDTEAFF
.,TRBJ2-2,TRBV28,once,TGTGCCAGCAGTTTTTTCCGGTACACCGGGGAGCTGTTTTTT,CASSFFRYTGELFF
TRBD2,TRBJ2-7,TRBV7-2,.,TGTGCCAGCAGCTTAGCTCTAGCGGGGGTTGCCTACGAGCAGTACTTC,CASSLALAGVAYEQYF
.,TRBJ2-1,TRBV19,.,TGTGCCAGTAGTACGGACAGTGAGCAGTTCTTC,CASSTDSEQFF
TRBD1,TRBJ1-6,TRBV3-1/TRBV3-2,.,TGTGCCAGCAGCCCTAGACAGGGTGGAAATTCACCCCTCCACTTT,CASSPRQGGNSPLHF
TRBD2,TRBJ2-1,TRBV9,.,TGTGCCAGCAGTGGACTAGCGAGGGGGGATGAGCAGTTCTTC,CASSGLARGDEQFF
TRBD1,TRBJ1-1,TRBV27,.,TGTGCCAGCAGTTTAGCCTGGACAGGCCTAATGAACACTGAAGCTTTCTTT,CASSLAWTGLMNTEAFF
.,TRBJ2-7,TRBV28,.,TGTGCCAGCAGTTTTGGTGGCAGGGTAAACGACGAGCAGTACTTC,CASSFGGRVNDEQYF
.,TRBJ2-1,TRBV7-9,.,TGTGCCAGCAGCTCGCGGGGGCCTTACAATGAGCAGTTCTTC,CASSSRGPYNEQFF
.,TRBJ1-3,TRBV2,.,TGTGCCAGCATTCGGGACACCCACTCTGGAAACACCATATATTTT,CASIRDTHSGNTIYF
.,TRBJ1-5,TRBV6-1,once,TGTGCCAGCAGTGAAGCGCGCACAGCTTATAGCAATCAGCCCCAGCATTTT,CASSEARTAYSNQPQHF
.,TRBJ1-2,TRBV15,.,TGTGCCACCAGCAGAGTCCCCCTGGGGGGGAACTATGGCTACACCTTC,CATSRVPLGGNYGYTF
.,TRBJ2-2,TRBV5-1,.,TGCGCCAGCAGCTTGACTAGACACCCGAACACCGGGGAGCTGTTTTTT,CASSLTRHPNTGELFF
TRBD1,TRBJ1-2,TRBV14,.,TGTGCCAGCAGCCAAGATGGAAGTATGTTGGGACAGGGGCTTACCGTCTATGGCTACACCTTC,CASSQDGSMLGQGLTVYGYTF
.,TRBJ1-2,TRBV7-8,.,TGTGCCAGCAGCTCCCTCCAGGGTCAAGTTGACTATGGCTACACCTTC,CASSSLQGQVDYGYTF
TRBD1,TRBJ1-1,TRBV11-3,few,TGTGCCAGCAGCCAAGGACAGGGGTACACTGAAGCTTTCTTT,CASSQGQGYTEAFF
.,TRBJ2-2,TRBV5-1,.,TGCGCCAGCAGCTTGCCCAGGGTGGACACCGGGGAGCTGTTTTTT,CASSLPRVDTGELFF
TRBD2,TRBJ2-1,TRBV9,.,TGTGCCAGCAGCCCGGGAGCGGGGGGGCGAAATGAGCAGTTCTTC,CASSPGAGGRNEQFF
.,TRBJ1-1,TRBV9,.,TGTGCCAGCAGCCTCGGCGGGTTCACTGAAGCTTTCTTT,CASSLGGFTEAFF
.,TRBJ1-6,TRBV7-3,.,TGTGCCAGCAGCCAGGGAAGCTCCTATAATTCACCCCTCCACTTT,CASSQGSSYNSPLHF
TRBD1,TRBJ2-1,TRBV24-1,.,TGTGCCACCAGTGATCACCGGGACAGAAGTGAGCAGTTCTTC,CATSDHRDRSEQFF
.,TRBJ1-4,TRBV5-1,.,TGCGCCAGCAGCTCTGATGAAAAACTGTTTTTT,CASSSDEKLFF
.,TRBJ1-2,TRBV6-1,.,TGTGCCAGCAGTGAACGCCCGGACACCTTCTATGGCTACACCTTC,CASSERPDTFYGYTF
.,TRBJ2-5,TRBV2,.,TGTGCCAGCAGCTACGGACGGACTGGAATGAAGACCCAGTACTTC,CASSYGRTGMKTQYF
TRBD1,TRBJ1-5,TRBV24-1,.,TGTGCCACCAGTGAAAACAGGGGAGTAGGAGATCAGCCCCAGCATTTT,CATSENRGVGDQPQHF
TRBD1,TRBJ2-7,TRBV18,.,TGTGCCAGCTCACCCCGGGACAGCTCCTACGAGCAGTACTTC,CASSPRDSSYEQYF
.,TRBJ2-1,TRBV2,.,TGTGCCAGCAGACCCGACAGTAGTGAGCAGTTCTTC,CASRPDSSEQFF
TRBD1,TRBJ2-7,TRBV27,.,TGTGCCAGCAGTTCGCCGGGACAGGGGTCCTACGAGCAGTACTTC,CASSSPGQGSYEQYF